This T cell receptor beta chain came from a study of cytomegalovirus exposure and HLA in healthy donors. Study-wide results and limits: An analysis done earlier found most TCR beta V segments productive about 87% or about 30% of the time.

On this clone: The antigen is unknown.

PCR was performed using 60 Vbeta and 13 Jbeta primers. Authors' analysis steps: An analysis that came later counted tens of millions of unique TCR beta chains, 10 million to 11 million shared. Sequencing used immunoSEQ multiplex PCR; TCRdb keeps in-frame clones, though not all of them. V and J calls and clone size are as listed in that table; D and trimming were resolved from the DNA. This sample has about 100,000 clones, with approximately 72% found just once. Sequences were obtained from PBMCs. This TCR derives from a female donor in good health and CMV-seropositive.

For the CDR3, the DNA is TGCGCCAGCAGCAGGGCCGGGACAGGGGTCTCCTACGAGCAGTACTTC. Amino acid sequence: CASSRAGTGVSYEQYF. J is TRBJ2-7 and V is TRBV5-1; 10 nucleotides agree with TRBD1. This CDR3 spans 16 amino acids. CDR1 and CDR2 (germline): SGHRS, YFSETQ. The V and J ends lost 4 bases and 0 bases, in that order; junction bases with no gene match: 7. The full variable domain, with the rest looked up from reference TRBV5-1 and TRBJ2-7, is KAGVTQTPRYLIKTRGQQVTLSCSPISGHRSVSWYQQTPGQGLQFLFEYFSETQRNKGNFPGRFSGRQFSNSRSEMNVSTLELGDSALYLCASSRAGTGVSYEQYFGPGTRLTVT.